Presented here are 21 T cell receptor beta chains from one specimen sequenced in a study of blood T cell repertoires in COVID-19 (dated by TCRdb to 2018 to 2021). The library came from the immunoSEQ multiplex PCR assay. The immuneACCESS repertoire file appears here via TCRdb, limited to in-frame rearrangements. These files lack a portion of the clones; in checked studies, under half of the deficit traces to unresolved V genes, and the cause of the others is not known. The sample table lists about 310,000 clones, roughly 86% of them with a count of one. The top ten constitute roughly 10% of the sample. The material sequenced was PBMCs or T cells enriched from blood (not recorded which). The receptor set was obtained from a woman aged 25 to 39 who had recovered from COVID-19.

The chain couples TRBV11-2 to TRBJ2-3; 8 nucleotides align to TRBD2. The CDR3 is 16 residues long. V lost 3 bases, J lost 1 base, and 6 bases stayed unmatched. Germline V CDR1 and CDR2: SGHAT, FQNNGV. Here the CDR3 reads CASSLFSGGGTDTQYF. CDR3 bases: TGTGCCAGCAGCTTGTTCTCGGGAGGGGGCACAGATACGCAGTATTTT.

The chain carries TRBV14 and TRBJ2-5; D is unclear. CDR1 is SGHDN, CDR2 FVKESK, per germline. The CDR3 covers 15 residues. The ends were cut back, 2 bases at V and 5 bases at J, with 15 bases in the middle. CDR3 DNA sequence: TGTGCCAGCAGCCAATCAAGGTCCCCCAGGGAGACCCAGTACTTC. Translation: CASSQSRSPRETQYF.

This chain connects TRBV5-1 to TRBJ1-3, with D uncertain. The V end lost 0 bases, the J end lost 0 bases, and 7 bases lay between the germline ends. The CDR3 sequence is 15 residues long. Germline CDR1 reads SGHRS; CDR2 reads YFSETQ. The CDR3 nucleotides read TGCGCCAGCAGCTTGGTGCCAGTCTCTGGAAACACCATATATTTT. It translates to CASSLVPVSGNTIYF.

The CDR3 DNA sequence: TGTGCCAGTATGGCGAGGGAAAACGAGCCCTACAATGAGCAGTTCTTC. Protein sequence: CASMARENEPYNEQFF. This rearrangement joins TRBV19 to TRBJ2-1; TRBD2 is a possible D gene (5 bases). CDR1 and CDR2 from the germline V gene are LNHDA and SQIVND (reference sequence). This CDR3 comprises 16 residues. The V end was cut by 7 bases, the J end by 2 bases, with 18 bases between.

The chain joins TRBV18 to TRBJ1-4; possible D gene TRBD1, 6 bases. The V and J ends lost 5 bases and 8 bases respectively, with 21 bases between them. The CDR3 consists of 16 residues. Looked up from germline, CDR1 is KGHSH and CDR2 is LQKENI. CDR3 residues: CASSSTPTGRGEKLFF. The CDR3 DNA reads TGTGCCAGCTCATCGACCCCGACAGGAAGAGGGGAAAAACTGTTTTTT.

CDR3 DNA: TGTGCCAGCAGCGGACTAGCGGGAGGGCCGGAGACCCAGTACTTC. This translates into CASSGLAGGPETQYF. The chain combines TRBV6-2 or TRBV6-3 with TRBJ2-5; 15 bases agree with TRBD2. CDR1 and CDR2 (germline): MNHEY, SVGEGT. This CDR3 has 15 amino acids. The ends lost 6 bases at V and 5 bases at J; junction bases unmatched: 4.

The chain recombines TRBV18 with TRBJ2-2; 10 bases line up with TRBD2. V lost 5 bases to trimming and J lost 6 bases; unmatched junction nucleotides: 15. The CDR3 has 18 residues. Germline-derived CDR1 and CDR2 are KGHSH and LQKENI. CDR3 nucleotides: TGTGCCAGCTCATCTACTCTAGCGGGAGAAGGCGAAGCCGGGGAGCTGTTTTTT. It translates to CASSSTLAGEGEAGELFF. Full variable domain (outside the CDR3, taken from reference TRBV18 and TRBJ2-2): NAGVMQNPRHLVRRRGQEARLRCSPMKGHSHVYWYRQLPEEGLKFMVYLQKENIIDESGMPKERFSAEFPKEGPSILRIQQVVRGDSAAYFCASSSTLAGEGEAGELFFGEGSRLTVL.

The table lists this clone with a few counts. In DNA, the CDR3 is TGTGCCAGCAGTGACAACCCGGCCTCTGACAGGGACTATGGCTACACCTTC. Translated: CASSDNPASDRDYGYTF. V gene TRBV6-1 combines with J gene TRBJ1-2; TRBD1 matches 7 bases. CDR3 length equals 17 residues. CDR1 MNHNS and CDR2 SASEGT come from the germline V gene. Trimming cost V 3 bases and J 3 bases; bases outside gene matches: 13.

This rearrangement joins TRBV10-3 to TRBJ2-2, with TRBD2 matching over 9 bases. V was clipped by 5 bases and J by 4 bases; unmatched bases: 5. Germline CDR1 ENHRY, CDR2 SYGVKD. The CDR3 length is 15 residues. CDR3 nucleotides: TGTGCCATCAGTCGACTAGCGGAGAGCACCGGGGAGCTGTTTTTT. Encoded protein: CAISRLAESTGELFF.

The CDR3 is CASSTPDSFNTEAFF. The DNA of the CDR3 is TGTGCCAGCAGCACACCGGACAGCTTCAACACTGAAGCTTTCTTT. The V gene is TRBV11-2, the J gene TRBJ1-1; D perhaps matches TRBD1 (6 bases). V was shortened by 5 bases and J by 2 bases, with 15 bases between the two germline ends. The CDR3 spans 15 residues. CDR1 and CDR2 from the germline V gene are SGHAT and FQNNGV.

This clone showed up just once. This chain joins TRBV6-5 and TRBJ2-2; D possibly corresponds to TRBD1 (6 bases). Germline V lookup: CDR1 MNHEY, CDR2 SVGAGI. CDR3 length: 16 amino acids. Trimming pared 0 bases from V and 3 bases from J, leaving 11 bases between. CDR3 loop: CASSYSISGDTGELFF. DNA of the CDR3: TGTGCCAGCAGTTACTCGATCTCAGGGGACACCGGGGAGCTGTTTTTT.

This sequence joins TRBV10-3 and TRBJ1-1; 7 bases map to TRBD1. Trimming took 5 bases from V and 1 from J; bases not matched to a gene: 4. The CDR3 totals 14 residues. CDR1 ENHRY and CDR2 SYGVKD come from the germline V gene. In DNA, the CDR3 is TGTGCCATCAGTCATCAGGGGGGGAACACTGAAGCTTTCTTT. It encodes CAISHQGGNTEAFF.

The J gene is TRBJ2-1, the V gene TRBV2; the D is unclear. V dropped 4 bases and J dropped 6 bases, with 13 bases sitting between them. In germline, CDR1 is SNHLY, CDR2 FYNNEI. This CDR3 spans 14 amino acids. For the CDR3, the DNA is TGTGCCAGCAGTGGAGAAATGAGAGGCAATGAGCAGTTCTTC. Amino acids: CASSGEMRGNEQFF.

This sequence joins TRBV9 and TRBJ2-2; D ambiguous. The CDR3 runs 12 residues. CDR1 is SGDLS, CDR2 YYNGEE, per germline. Trimming cost V 1 base and J 6 bases, with 4 bases left between them. In nucleotides, the CDR3 is TGTGCCAGCAGCGTACTAGCCGGGGAGCTGTTTTTT. Its translation is CASSVLAGELFF. Variable domain in full (rest from reference TRBV9 and TRBJ2-2): DSGVTQTPKHLITATGQRVTLRCSPRSGDLSVYWYQQSLDQGLQFLIQYYNGEERAKGNILERFSAQQFPDLHSELNLSSLELGDSALYFCASSVLAGELFFGEGSRLTVL.

The rearrangement joins TRBV5-3 to TRBJ2-1; D ambiguous. TRBV5-3 is labeled an ORF, and its function is uncertain. V lost 4 bases and J lost 2, with 10 bases in between. The CDR3 sequence is 14 residues long. In nucleotides, the CDR3 is TGTGCCAGAAGCGAAACCACAACCTACAATGAGCAGTTCTTC. This translates into CARSETTTYNEQFF.

Only one count was recorded for this clone. The gene calls are TRBV18 and TRBJ1-5; D unclear. V was shortened by 6 bases and J by 2 bases, with 14 bases between the two germline ends. From germline, CDR1 is KGHSH and CDR2 LQKENI. This CDR3 is 15 amino acids long. Here the CDR3 DNA reads TGTGCCAGCTCCGATGTGGGGAGGGGCAATCAGCCCCAGCATTTT. This encodes CASSDVGRGNQPQHF.

The chain joins TRBV7-2 to TRBJ2-2; D gene ambiguous. Per germline, CDR1 SGHTA and CDR2 FQGNSA. The V end lost 1 base, the J end lost 8 bases, and 8 bases lay between the germline ends. This CDR3 is built from 13 residues. The CDR3 here is CASSLVVSGELFF. The CDR3 DNA reads as TGTGCCAGCAGCTTAGTCGTATCGGGGGAGCTGTTTTTT.

J is TRBJ2-4 and V is TRBV4-3; D is possibly TRBD1 (5 bases). V was pared by 0 bases and J by 9 bases, with 12 bases between. The CDR3 spans 14 residues. Germline V CDR1 and CDR2: LGHNA, YSLEER. CDR3 coding DNA: TGCGCCAGCAGCCAAGAGTCTCAGGGAACCATTCAGTACTTC. Protein sequence: CASSQESQGTIQYF.

The CDR3 sequence is CASSWTGPADTQYF. The CDR3 bases are TGTGCCAGCAGCTGGACAGGCCCCGCAGATACGCAGTATTTT. The J gene is TRBJ2-3, the V gene TRBV7-2; TRBD1 aligns across 7 bases. This CDR3 has 14 residues. V gave up 4 bases and J gave up 4 bases; unmatched junction bases: 5. Germline CDR1 SGHTA, CDR2 FQGNSA.

This chain uses TRBV19 with TRBJ2-3; 11 bases match TRBD2. Germline V gene data show CDR1 as LNHDA and CDR2 as SQIVND (reference sequence). The CDR3 runs to 18 residues. V lost 3 bases to trimming and J lost 0 bases; unmatched junction nucleotides: 8. The CDR3 here is CASSMVPSGRISTDTQYF. DNA for the CDR3: TGTGCCAGTAGTATGGTGCCTAGCGGGAGGATTAGCACAGATACGCAGTATTTT.

V and J are TRBV15 and TRBJ2-7; 10 bases are a match to TRBD1. CDR1 LNHNV and CDR2 YYDKDF come from the germline V gene (reference sequence). The CDR3 totals 19 residues. Losses at the gene ends were 0 bases for V and 2 bases for J; bases not matched to a gene: 13. The CDR3: CATSRDLWDRGAVTYEQYF. As DNA, the CDR3 is TGTGCCACCAGCAGAGATCTATGGGACAGGGGCGCAGTAACCTACGAGCAGTACTTC.